This T cell receptor beta chain emerged from a study of cytomegalovirus exposure and HLA in healthy donors. Findings and caveats of the study: TCR beta chains numbering approximately 150 were designated cytomegalovirus-associated. Most TCRs appeared rarely, but some public TCRs recurred in many donors. Three of the chains that were CMV-associated were confirmed in vitro to be specific for CMV antigens.

With respect to this clone: Its target is unknown.

Profiling relied on immunoSEQ multiplex PCR, and the TCRdb table lists in-frame clones only, not all of them. The data contain around 52,000 clones, roughly 88% of them singletons. The specimen sequenced was PBMCs. This clonotype originated in a woman aged 25-40 years in good health and CMV-seronegative.

This CDR3 is CATSRGRGRDYGYTF. In DNA, the CDR3 is TGTGCCACCAGCAGAGGCAGGGGGCGAGACTATGGCTACACCTTC. This chain joins TRBV15 and TRBJ1-2, with 8 bases matching TRBD1. CDR1 is LNHNV and CDR2 is YYDKDF in the germline V gene (reference sequence). The CDR3 totals 15 residues. V shed 1 base, J shed 3 bases, and the junction held 4 bases outside the gene matches.